These T cell receptor beta chains were read from a single sample in a study of OX40 agonist ivuxolimab in advanced cancers. The data were produced by immunoSEQ multiplex PCR, yet TCRdb's version contains in-frame clones alone and is incomplete. The repertoire holds about 68,000 clones, approximately 80% seen once, with 1.4% in the top ten. The material sequenced was CD4+ or CD8+ T cells sorted from blood, taken in a trial of the OX40 agonist ivuxolimab. The receptors were gathered from an adult with an advanced solid tumor such as melanoma, head and neck, liver or kidney cancer. Both conserved end residues are part of each CDR3.

j_gene: TRBJ1-1; v_gene: TRBV5-1; CDR3aa: CASSLGTNTEAFF
j_gene: TRBJ1-1; v_gene: TRBV7-9; CDR3aa: CASRFSLGQSHTEAFF
j_gene: TRBJ2-4; v_gene: TRBV10-1; CDR3aa: CARRNIQYF
j_gene: TRBJ2-3; v_gene: TRBV7-8; CDR3aa: CASSSWTSTDTQYF
j_gene: TRBJ1-1; v_gene: TRBV25-1; CDR3aa: CASSKTNTEAFF
j_gene: TRBJ2-3; v_gene: TRBV7-8; CDR3aa: CASSLGLRGGTIDTQYF
j_gene: TRBJ2-5; v_gene: TRBV20-1; CDR3aa: CSAGTEETQYF
j_gene: TRBJ1-1; v_gene: TRBV28; CDR3aa: CASSLYRTEEAFF
j_gene: TRBJ2-7; v_gene: TRBV14; CDR3aa: CASSLGHNPYEQYF
j_gene: TRBJ1-3; v_gene: TRBV10-2; CDR3aa: CASSESPASSGNTIYF
j_gene: TRBJ2-5; v_gene: TRBV6-5; CDR3aa: CASSRTGKETQYF
j_gene: TRBJ1-1; v_gene: TRBV7-2; CDR3aa: CASSVTGQTLNTEAFF
j_gene: TRBJ2-5; v_gene: TRBV4-1; CDR3aa: CASSQDPAAGYETQYF
j_gene: TRBJ1-2; v_gene: TRBV9; CDR3aa: CASSHGGEGYTF
j_gene: TRBJ2-3; v_gene: TRBV30; CDR3aa: CAWVTSIGQGVTDTQYF
j_gene: TRBJ2-7; v_gene: TRBV11-2; CDR3aa: CASSPRTGKGEQYF
j_gene: TRBJ1-5; v_gene: TRBV5-1; CDR3aa: CASSLEGTGNQPQHF
j_gene: TRBJ2-3; v_gene: TRBV6-1; CDR3aa: CASSAAGGGTDTQYF
j_gene: TRBJ1-2; v_gene: TRBV9; CDR3aa: CASSRPQGGSYGYTF
j_gene: TRBJ2-1; v_gene: TRBV5-1; CDR3aa: CASSPGQGVVREQFF
j_gene: TRBJ2-3; v_gene: TRBV5-1; CDR3aa: CASSLLGTTTDTQYF
j_gene: TRBJ1-2; v_gene: TRBV30; CDR3aa: CAWSVLRTRSNYGYTF
j_gene: TRBJ2-3; v_gene: TRBV6-1; CDR3aa: CASLRSGGTDTQYF
j_gene: TRBJ2-2; v_gene: TRBV6-6; CDR3aa: CASRLTSGNTGELFF
j_gene: TRBJ2-1; v_gene: TRBV7-2; CDR3aa: CASSLVRNNEQFF
j_gene: TRBJ1-1; v_gene: TRBV6-4; CDR3aa: CASSALPGQGATEAFF
j_gene: TRBJ1-5; v_gene: TRBV6-1; CDR3aa: CASSDQLVSNQPQHF
j_gene: TRBJ1-2; v_gene: TRBV2; CDR3aa: CASRATQGNYGYTF
j_gene: TRBJ2-5; v_gene: TRBV27; CDR3aa: CATGSGLAGGAQYF
j_gene: TRBJ2-1; v_gene: TRBV12-5; CDR3aa: CASGLPNRQGVYNEQFF
j_gene: TRBJ2-1; v_gene: TRBV19; CDR3aa: CASSIPSSSYNEQFF
j_gene: TRBJ2-1; v_gene: TRBV18; CDR3aa: CASSPQKGGNEQFF
j_gene: TRBJ1-1; v_gene: TRBV18; CDR3aa: CASLESQNTEAFF
j_gene: TRBJ1-1; v_gene: TRBV7-8; CDR3aa: CASSPSGASMNTEAFF
j_gene: TRBJ1-2; v_gene: TRBV29-1; CDR3aa: CSVVTGTGTGGYTF
j_gene: TRBJ1-4; v_gene: TRBV29-1; CDR3aa: CSSGTVNNEKLFF
j_gene: TRBJ2-5; v_gene: TRBV7-9; CDR3aa: CASSLAGHRDSKETQYF
j_gene: TRBJ2-3; v_gene: TRBV5-1; CDR3aa: CASRFERGELTTDTQYF
j_gene: TRBJ2-7; v_gene: TRBV4-2; CDR3aa: CASRWLQPGLACYEQYF
j_gene: TRBJ2-1; v_gene: TRBV6-5; CDR3aa: CASSYNRAEQFF
j_gene: TRBJ2-2; v_gene: TRBV27; CDR3aa: CASSAPGLAGGRGTGELFF
j_gene: TRBJ2-3; v_gene: TRBV4-2; CDR3aa: CASSQEIRGTDTQYF